This TCR beta chain was obtained from a study of identical twins. Overall study findings and caveats: Modeled out-of-frame TCR alpha sharing in monozygotic twins fell below observed levels.

This clonotype has more than one count but fewer than ten. Its antigen is currently unknown. Unique molecular identifiers were in the cDNA, with template-switch universal primer binding. Each CDR3 protein is one row after TCRdb ran MiXCR on the 5' RACE reads. The sample includes about 340,000 distinct CDR3 sequences, around 12% of them seen just once. With no exceptions, donors were healthy Caucasians. CDR3 length: 15 residues. Germline lookup yields CDR1 SGHVS and CDR2 FNYEAQ. The ends were cut back, 2 bases at V and 3 bases at J, with 14 bases in the middle. These same records also appear under a second study, on yellow fever vaccine responses in identical twins.

Sequenced sample: CD8+ T cells sorted from blood. The chain employs TRBV7-6 and TRBJ2-7; D remains ambiguous. The TCR was taken from a woman aged 18-29 years in good health. CDR3 amino acids: CASSLRAGAVYEQYF. The CDR3, as DNA: TGTGCCAGCAGCTTAAGGGCAGGTGCTGTCTACGAGCAGTACTTC. The full variable domain, in which reference TRBV7-6 and TRBJ2-7 provide the parts outside the CDR3, is GAGVSQSPRYKVTKRGQDVALRCDPISGHVSLYWYRQALGQGPEFLTYFNYEAQQDKSGLPNDRFSAERPEGSISTLTIQRTEQRDSAMYRCASSLRAGAVYEQYFGPGTRLTVT.